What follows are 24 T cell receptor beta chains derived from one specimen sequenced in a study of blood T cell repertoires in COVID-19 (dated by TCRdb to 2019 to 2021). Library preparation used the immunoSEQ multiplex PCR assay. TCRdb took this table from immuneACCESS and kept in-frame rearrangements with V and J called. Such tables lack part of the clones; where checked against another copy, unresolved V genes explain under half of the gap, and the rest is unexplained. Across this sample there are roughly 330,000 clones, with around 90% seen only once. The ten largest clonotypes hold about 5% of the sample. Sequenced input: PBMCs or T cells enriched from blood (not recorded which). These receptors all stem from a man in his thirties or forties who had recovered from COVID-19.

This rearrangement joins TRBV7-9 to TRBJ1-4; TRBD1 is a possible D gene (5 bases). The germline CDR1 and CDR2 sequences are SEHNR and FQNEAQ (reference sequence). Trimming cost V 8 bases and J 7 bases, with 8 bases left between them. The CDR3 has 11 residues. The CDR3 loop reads CASAQGEKLFF. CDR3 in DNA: TGTGCCAGCGCTCAGGGTGAAAAACTGTTTTTT. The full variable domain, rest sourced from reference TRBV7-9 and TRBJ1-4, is DTGVSQNPRHKITKRGQNVTFRCDPISEHNRLYWYRQTLGQGPEFLTYFQNEAQLEKSRLLSDRFSAERPKGSFSTLEIQRTEQGDSAMYLCASAQGEKLFFGSGTQLSVL.

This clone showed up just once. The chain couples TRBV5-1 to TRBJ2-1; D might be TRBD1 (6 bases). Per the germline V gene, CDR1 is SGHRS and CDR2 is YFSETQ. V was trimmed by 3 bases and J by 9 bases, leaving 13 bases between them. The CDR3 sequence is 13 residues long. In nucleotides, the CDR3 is TGCGCCAGCAGCTCACAGGGTGAAAGTGAGCAGTTCTTC. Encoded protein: CASSSQGESEQFF.

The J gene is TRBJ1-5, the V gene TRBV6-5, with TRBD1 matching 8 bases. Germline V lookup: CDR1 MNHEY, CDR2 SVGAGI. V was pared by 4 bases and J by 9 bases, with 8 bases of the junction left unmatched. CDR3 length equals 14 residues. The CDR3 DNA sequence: TGTGCCAGCAGTTTTCCGGGACAGGTGATGCCCCAGCATTTT. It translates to CASSFPGQVMPQHF.

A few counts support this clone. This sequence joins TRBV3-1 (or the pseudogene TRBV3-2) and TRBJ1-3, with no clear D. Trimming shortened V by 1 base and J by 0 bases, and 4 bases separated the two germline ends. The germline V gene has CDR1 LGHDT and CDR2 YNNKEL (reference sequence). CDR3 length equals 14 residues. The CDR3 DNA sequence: TGTGCCAGCAGCCAAGCCCTCTCTGGAAACACCATATATTTT. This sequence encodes CASSQALSGNTIYF.

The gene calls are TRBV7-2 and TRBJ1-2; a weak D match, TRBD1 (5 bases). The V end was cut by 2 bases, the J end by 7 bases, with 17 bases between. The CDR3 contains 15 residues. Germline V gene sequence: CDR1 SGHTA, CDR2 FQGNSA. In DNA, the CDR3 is TGTGCCAGCAGCTTATTTAAACAGGACGCGTTTGGCTACACCTTC. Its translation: CASSLFKQDAFGYTF.

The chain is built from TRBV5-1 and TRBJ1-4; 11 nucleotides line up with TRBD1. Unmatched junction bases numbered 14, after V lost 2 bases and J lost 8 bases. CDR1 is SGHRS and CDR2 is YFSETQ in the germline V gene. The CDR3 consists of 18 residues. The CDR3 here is CASSFRPGQGEKGEKLFF. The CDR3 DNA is TGCGCCAGCAGCTTTCGGCCGGGACAGGGGGAGAAGGGAGAAAAACTGTTTTTT.

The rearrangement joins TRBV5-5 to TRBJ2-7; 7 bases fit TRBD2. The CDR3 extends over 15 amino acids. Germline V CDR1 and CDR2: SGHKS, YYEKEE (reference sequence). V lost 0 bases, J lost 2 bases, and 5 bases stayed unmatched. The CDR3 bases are TGTGCCAGCAGCTTGGTGGCTAGCGGCACCTACGAGCAGTACTTC. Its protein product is CASSLVASGTYEQYF.

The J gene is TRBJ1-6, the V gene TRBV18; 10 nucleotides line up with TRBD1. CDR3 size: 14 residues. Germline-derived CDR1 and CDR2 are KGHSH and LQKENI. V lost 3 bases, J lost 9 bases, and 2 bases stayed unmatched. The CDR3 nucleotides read TGTGCCAGCTCACCGGACAGGGGGGTTTCACCCCTCCACTTT. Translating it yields CASSPDRGVSPLHF.

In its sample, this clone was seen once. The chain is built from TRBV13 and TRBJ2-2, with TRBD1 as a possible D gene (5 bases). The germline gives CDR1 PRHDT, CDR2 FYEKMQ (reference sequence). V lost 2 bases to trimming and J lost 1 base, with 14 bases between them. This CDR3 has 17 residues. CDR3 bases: TGTGCCAGCAGCTTAAGTCTGGACACCTTGAACACCGGGGAGCTGTTTTTT. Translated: CASSLSLDTLNTGELFF.

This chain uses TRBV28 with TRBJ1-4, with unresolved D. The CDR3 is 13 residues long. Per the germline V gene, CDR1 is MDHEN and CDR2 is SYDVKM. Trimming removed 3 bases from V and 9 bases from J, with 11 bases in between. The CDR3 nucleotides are TGTGCCAGCAGTTTCGGACTCGGCAAAAAACTGTTTTTT. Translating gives CASSFGLGKKLFF. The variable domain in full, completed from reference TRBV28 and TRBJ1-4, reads DVKVTQSSRYLVKRTGEKVFLECVQDMDHENMFWYRQDPGLGLRLIYFSYDVKMKEKGDIPEGYSVSREKKERFSLILESASTNQTSMYLCASSFGLGKKLFFGSGTQLSVL.

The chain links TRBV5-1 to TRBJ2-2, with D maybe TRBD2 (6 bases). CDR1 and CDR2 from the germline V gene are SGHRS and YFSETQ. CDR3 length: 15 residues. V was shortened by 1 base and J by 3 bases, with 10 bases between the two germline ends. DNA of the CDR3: TGCGCCAGCAGCTTGTCGGGGGTTGACACCGGGGAGCTGTTTTTT. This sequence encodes CASSLSGVDTGELFF. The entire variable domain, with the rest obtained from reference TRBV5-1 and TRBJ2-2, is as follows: KAGVTQTPRYLIKTRGQQVTLSCSPISGHRSVSWYQQTPGQGLQFLFEYFSETQRNKGNFPGRFSGRQFSNSRSEMNVSTLELGDSALYLCASSLSGVDTGELFFGEGSRLTVL.

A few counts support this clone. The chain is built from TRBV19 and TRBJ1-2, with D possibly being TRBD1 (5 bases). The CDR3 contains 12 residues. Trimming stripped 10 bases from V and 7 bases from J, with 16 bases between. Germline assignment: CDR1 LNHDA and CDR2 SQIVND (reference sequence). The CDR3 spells CATDPGGGGYTF. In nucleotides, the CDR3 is TGTGCCACCGACCCGGGCGGGGGTGGCTACACCTTC.

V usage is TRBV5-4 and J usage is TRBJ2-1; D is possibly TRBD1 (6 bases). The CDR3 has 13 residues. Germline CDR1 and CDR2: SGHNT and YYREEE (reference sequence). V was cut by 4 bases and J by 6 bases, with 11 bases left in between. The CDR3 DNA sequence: TGTGCCAGCAGCCTAGTCAGGGGCAATGAGCAGTTCTTC. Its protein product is CASSLVRGNEQFF.

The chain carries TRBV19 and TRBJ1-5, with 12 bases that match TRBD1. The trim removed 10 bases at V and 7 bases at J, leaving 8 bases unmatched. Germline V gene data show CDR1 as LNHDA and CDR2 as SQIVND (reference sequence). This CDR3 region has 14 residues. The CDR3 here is CATEGQGAWQPQHF. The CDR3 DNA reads TGTGCCACCGAGGGACAGGGGGCTTGGCAGCCCCAGCATTTT.

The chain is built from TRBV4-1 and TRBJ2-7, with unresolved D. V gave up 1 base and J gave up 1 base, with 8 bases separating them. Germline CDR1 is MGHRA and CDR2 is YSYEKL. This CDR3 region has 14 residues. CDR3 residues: CASSQVWSSYEQYF. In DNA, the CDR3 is TGCGCCAGCAGCCAAGTATGGAGTTCCTACGAGCAGTACTTC.

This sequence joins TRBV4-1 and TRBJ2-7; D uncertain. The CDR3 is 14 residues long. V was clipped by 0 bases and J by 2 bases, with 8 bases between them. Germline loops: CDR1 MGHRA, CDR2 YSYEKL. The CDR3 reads CASSQDNGPYEQYF. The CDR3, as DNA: TGCGCCAGCAGCCAAGATAACGGTCCCTACGAGCAGTACTTC.

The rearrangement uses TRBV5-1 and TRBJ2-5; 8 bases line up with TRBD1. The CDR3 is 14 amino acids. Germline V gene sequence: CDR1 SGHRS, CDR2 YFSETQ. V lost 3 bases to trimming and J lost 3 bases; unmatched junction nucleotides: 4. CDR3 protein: CASSSGTGEETQYF. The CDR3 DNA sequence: TGCGCCAGCAGCTCCGGGACAGGCGAAGAGACCCAGTACTTC. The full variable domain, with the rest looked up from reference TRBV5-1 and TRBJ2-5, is KAGVTQTPRYLIKTRGQQVTLSCSPISGHRSVSWYQQTPGQGLQFLFEYFSETQRNKGNFPGRFSGRQFSNSRSEMNVSTLELGDSALYLCASSSGTGEETQYFGPGTRLLVL.

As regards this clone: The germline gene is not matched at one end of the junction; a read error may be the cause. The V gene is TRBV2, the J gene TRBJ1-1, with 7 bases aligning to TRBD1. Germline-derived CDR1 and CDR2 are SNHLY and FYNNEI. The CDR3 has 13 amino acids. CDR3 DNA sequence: TGTGCCAGCAGTCCAGACCGGGACAGTTCCTTAGTCTTT. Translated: CASSPDRDSSLVF. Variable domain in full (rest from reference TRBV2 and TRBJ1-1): EPEVTQTPSHQVTQMGQEVILRCVPISNHLYFYWYRQILGQKVEFLVSFYNNEISEKSEIFDDQFSVERPDGSNFTLKIRSTKLEDSAMYFCASSPDRDSSLVFGQGTRLTVV.

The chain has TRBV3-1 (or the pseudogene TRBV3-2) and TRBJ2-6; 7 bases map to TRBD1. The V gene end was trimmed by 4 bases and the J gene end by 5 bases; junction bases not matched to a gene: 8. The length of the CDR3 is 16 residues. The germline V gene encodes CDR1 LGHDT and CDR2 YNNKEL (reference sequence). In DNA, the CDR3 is TGTGCCAGCAGCCGGTCAGGGGGACCTTGGGCCAACGTCCTGACTTTC. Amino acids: CASSRSGGPWANVLTF.

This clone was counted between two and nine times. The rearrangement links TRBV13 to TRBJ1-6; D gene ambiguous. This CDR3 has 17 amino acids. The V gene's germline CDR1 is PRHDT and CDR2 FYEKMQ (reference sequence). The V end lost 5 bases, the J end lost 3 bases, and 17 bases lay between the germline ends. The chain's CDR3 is CASSLQSISGYNSPLHF. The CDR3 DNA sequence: TGTGCCAGCAGCCTCCAGTCCATCTCGGGCTATAATTCACCCCTCCACTTT.

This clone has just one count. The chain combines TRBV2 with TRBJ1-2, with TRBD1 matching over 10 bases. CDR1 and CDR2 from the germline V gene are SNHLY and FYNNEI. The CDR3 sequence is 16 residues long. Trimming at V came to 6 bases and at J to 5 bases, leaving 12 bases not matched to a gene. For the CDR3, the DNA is TGTGCCAGCAGCCAACCCCCGGGACAGGGGCAATATGGCTACACCTTC. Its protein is CASSQPPGQGQYGYTF.

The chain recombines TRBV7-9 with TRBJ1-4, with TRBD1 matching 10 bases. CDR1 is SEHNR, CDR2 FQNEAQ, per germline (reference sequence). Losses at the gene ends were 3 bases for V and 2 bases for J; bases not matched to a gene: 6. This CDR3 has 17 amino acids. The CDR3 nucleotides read TGTGCCAGCAGCTTTCTCGACAGGGGGCTCACTAATGAAAAACTGTTTTTT. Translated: CASSFLDRGLTNEKLFF.

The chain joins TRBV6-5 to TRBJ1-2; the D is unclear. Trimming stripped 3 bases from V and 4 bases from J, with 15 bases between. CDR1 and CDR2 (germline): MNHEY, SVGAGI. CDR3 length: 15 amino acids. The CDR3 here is CASSYSPQNAYGYTF. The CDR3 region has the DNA TGTGCCAGCAGTTATTCTCCCCAGAACGCCTATGGCTACACCTTC.

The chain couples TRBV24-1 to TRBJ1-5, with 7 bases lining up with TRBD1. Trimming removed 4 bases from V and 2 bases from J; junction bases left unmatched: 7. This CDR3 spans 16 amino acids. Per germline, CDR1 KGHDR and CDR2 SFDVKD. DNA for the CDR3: TGTGCCACCAGTGAGCAACAGGGGATCGGCAATCAGCCCCAGCATTTT. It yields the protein CATSEQQGIGNQPQHF.